Each of the 8 T cell receptor beta chains below was sequenced from the same sample in a study of cytotoxic CD8 clonotypes in ibrutinib-treated CLL. The method was immunoSEQ multiplex PCR; TCRdb's version includes in-frame clones alone and lacks a portion of them. The sample consists of some 200,000 clones, about four fifths of them appearing once. The sample was PBMCs, taken after 12 months of ibrutinib treatment. The receptors here all came from a human donor with chronic lymphocytic leukemia.

The chain couples TRBV6-1 to TRBJ2-7; D not resolved. CDR1 is MNHNS, CDR2 SASEGT, per germline. The V end lost 3 bases, the J end lost 2 bases, and 11 bases lay between the germline ends. The length of the CDR3 is 14 residues. The CDR3 DNA reads as TGTGCCAGCAGTGATTTTTGGTCCACCTACGAGCAGTACTTC. This gives the protein CASSDFWSTYEQYF.

A few counts support this clone. This sequence joins TRBV9 and TRBJ1-6, with D possibly TRBD1 on 6 matching bases. The CDR3 runs to 13 residues. Per germline, CDR1 SGDLS and CDR2 YYNGEE. V was clipped by 4 bases and J by 6 bases, with 8 bases between them. CDR3 protein: CASSLQGNSPLHF. The CDR3 bases are TGTGCCAGCAGCCTACAGGGTAATTCACCCCTCCACTTT.

The chain joins TRBV5-6 to TRBJ2-1; 7 positions agree with TRBD1. Losses at the gene ends were 4 bases for V and 6 bases for J; bases not matched to a gene: 4. CDR1 and CDR2 from the germline V gene are SGHDT and YYEEEE. This CDR3 region has 13 residues. The CDR3 nucleotides read TGTGCCAGCAGCCGACAGGGCATCAATGAGCAGTTCTTC. Translation: CASSRQGINEQFF.

In this sample, this clone turned up a few times. The chain is built from TRBV6-6 and TRBJ2-1; the D is unclear. The CDR3 loop spans 14 amino acids. CDR1 and CDR2 from the germline V gene are MNHNY and SVGAGI (reference sequence). Trimming pared 2 bases from V and 9 bases from J, leaving 14 bases between. CDR3: CASSYGRPPGEQFF. CDR3 nucleotide sequence: TGTGCCAGCAGTTACGGAAGACCGCCCGGTGAGCAGTTCTTC.

A single count supports this clone. CDR3 protein: CASSTGTSGGAYNEQFF. DNA of the CDR3: TGTGCCAGCTCAACAGGGACTAGCGGGGGGGCCTACAATGAGCAGTTCTTC. The chain has TRBV18 and TRBJ2-1; 16 bases map to TRBD2. Germline CDR1 is KGHSH and CDR2 is LQKENI. V trimming: 5 bases; J trimming: 2 bases; junction bases outside the gene matches: 3. The CDR3 is 17 residues long.

The sample holds a few counts of this clone. The gene calls are TRBV19 and TRBJ2-1, with TRBD2 identical over 11 bases. The CDR3 runs to 14 residues. CDR1 is LNHDA and CDR2 is SQIVND in the germline V gene (reference sequence). Trimming cost V 6 bases and J 9 bases; bases outside gene matches: 7. Here the CDR3 reads CASSPLAGGGEQFF. CDR3 coding DNA: TGTGCCAGTAGCCCCCTAGCGGGAGGTGGTGAGCAGTTCTTC.

The chain employs TRBV13 and TRBJ1-1; 8 nucleotides match TRBD1. The V gene end was trimmed by 2 bases and the J gene end by 11 bases; junction bases not matched to a gene: 16. The CDR3 is 16 residues long. Per the germline V gene, CDR1 is PRHDT and CDR2 is FYEKMQ (reference sequence). In DNA form, the CDR3 reads TGTGCCAGCAGCTTAAGTCAGGGGGCTAGGGGAATCCGGGCTTTCTTT. Translation gives CASSLSQGARGIRAFF.

The DNA for the CDR3 is TGTGCCTGGAGCCCCGGGACGGACTACGAGCAGTACTTC. Amino acid sequence: CAWSPGTDYEQYF. The chain couples TRBV30 to TRBJ2-7; D tentatively fits TRBD1 or TRBD2 (5 bases each). The V end lost 3 bases, the J end lost 3 bases, and 12 bases lay between the germline ends. Germline V gene sequence: CDR1 GTSNPN, CDR2 SVGIG (reference sequence). The CDR3 is 13 amino acids.